This T cell receptor (beta chain) was identified during a study of identical twins. This clonotype was counted between two and nine times. The antigen is unknown. CDR3 size: 16 residues. V lost 5 bases, J lost 5 bases, and 8 bases stayed unmatched. The germline CDR1 and CDR2 sequences are SQVTM and ANQGSEA. Study-wide findings and caveats: The conclusions drew on cross-sectional statistical analysis instead of tracking the same donors. Memory repertoires lacked the insertion deficit that abundant cord blood beta clonotypes showed.

TCRdb passed the 5' RACE reads through MiXCR, listing each CDR3 protein once. The table lists 550,000 to 800,000 distinct CDR3 sequences, about 7% of them singletons. This sample was shared with a second study, whose subject was yellow fever vaccine responses in identical twins.

This clonotype was obtained from a woman between 18 and 30 years old in good health. The V gene is TRBV29-1, the J gene TRBJ2-1; 14 bases are a match to TRBD2. Source material: PBMCs. CDR3 amino acids: CSVLLGLAGVNNEQFF. CDR3 nucleotide sequence: TGCAGCGTTCTGCTGGGACTAGCGGGGGTGAACAATGAGCAGTTCTTC.